The rows below give T cell receptor beta chains drawn from one sample of a study of cytomegalovirus exposure and HLA in healthy donors. Sequenced by immunoSEQ multiplex PCR; TCRdb stores in-frame clones only, minus some. The table includes approximately 100,000 clones, about 68% detected once. The sample taken for sequencing was PBMCs. These receptors were taken from a man aged 25-45 years in good health and CMV-seropositive. The CDR3 runs from the conserved cysteine through the conserved F or W. D genes are given only for firm matches. Where a row states a size, it is once, few, many or the class of an expanded clone; other rows omit it.

J | length | V | D | size | DNA | CDR3
TRBJ2-7 | 14 | TRBV30 | NA | NA | TGTGCCTGGGCCCCAGGGGCCAAGGTTTACGAGCAGTACTTC | CAWAPGAKVYEQYF
TRBJ1-1 | 11 | TRBV25-1 | NA | NA | TGTGCCAGCAGTCTCGGGACTGAAGCTTTCTTT | CASSLGTEAFF
TRBJ2-1 | 13 | TRBV5-1 | NA | few | TGCGCCAGCAGCGTCGGGGGAAACAATGAGCAGTTCTTC | CASSVGGNNEQFF
TRBJ1-2 | 12 | TRBV6-1 | NA | NA | TGTGGTATTAGGCCCGACTCTATGGACTACACCTTC | CGIRPDSMDYTF
TRBJ1-2 | 14 | TRBV7-8 | NA | few | TGTGCCAGCAGCTTACAGGACAGCTACTATGGCTACACCTTC | CASSLQDSYYGYTF
TRBJ2-3 | 17 | TRBV7-6 | TRBD2 | few | TGTGCCAGCCGACCGAATCGGGTGCGGGGGGACACAGATACGCAGTATTTT | CASRPNRVRGDTDTQYF
TRBJ1-1 | 12 | TRBV5-1 | NA | NA | TGCGCCAGCAGCTTGGAGGGGATTGAAGCTTTCTTT | CASSLEGIEAFF
TRBJ2-2 | 15 | TRBV7-9 | NA | NA | TGTGCCAGCAGCCCATGGGGGGGGCCCACCGGGGAGCTGTTTTTT | CASSPWGGPTGELFF
TRBJ1-6 | 13 | TRBV7-9 | TRBD1 | few | TGTGCCAGCAGCAAGGGACAGGGGGCCCCCCTCCACTTT | CASSKGQGAPLHF
TRBJ2-3 | 15 | TRBV11-2 | NA | NA | TGTGCCAGCAGACGCGGGGTGTCCTCGGCAGATACGCAGTATTTT | CASRRGVSSADTQYF
TRBJ1-2 | 11 | TRBV20-1 | NA | NA | TGCAGTGCCCCTCCTAACTATGGCTACACCTTC | CSAPPNYGYTF
TRBJ2-1 | 16 | TRBV18 | TRBD2 | NA | TGTGCCAGCTCACCACCGCGCGGGGGGGTTTACAATGAGCAGTTCTTC | CASSPPRGGVYNEQFF
TRBJ1-2 | 14 | TRBV27 | NA | NA | TGTGCCAGCAGTTTAAACAGTTTAGGCTATGGCTACACCTTC | CASSLNSLGYGYTF
TRBJ2-5 | 15 | TRBV6-1 | TRBD2 | NA | TGTGCCAGCAGTGGGACTAGCGGGGGGGCCGAGACCCAGTACTTC | CASSGTSGGAETQYF
TRBJ2-5 | 16 | TRBV7-2 | TRBD2 | NA | TGTGCCAGCAGCCTACGCATAGCGGGGGGGCCGGAGACCCAGTACTTC | CASSLRIAGGPETQYF
TRBJ2-7 | 15 | TRBV18 | TRBD1 | NA | TGTGCCAGCTCACCAATAGGACAGGGGATCTACGAGCAGTACTTC | CASSPIGQGIYEQYF
TRBJ1-4 | 14 | TRBV7-9 | TRBD1 | NA | TGTGCCAGCAGCGGGGGACAGGGGTGGGAAAAACTGTTTTTT | CASSGGQGWEKLFF
TRBJ2-1 | 13 | TRBV27 | NA | once | TGTGCCAGCAGTTTCCAACAGGGCGATGAGCAGTTCTTC | CASSFQQGDEQFF
TRBJ2-3 | 15 | TRBV6-1 | NA | NA | TGTGCCAGCAGTGAAGACCACCTAGGCACAGATACGCAGTATTTT | CASSEDHLGTDTQYF
TRBJ2-4 | 13 | TRBV6-1 | TRBD2 | few | TGTGCCAGCACCCGGGGGGGGGAGAACATTCAGTACTTC | CASTRGGENIQYF
TRBJ2-7 | 15 | TRBV9 | TRBD1 | NA | TGTGCCAGCAGCCCACCGACAGGGGGGGCCTACGAGCAGTACTTC | CASSPPTGGAYEQYF
TRBJ1-1 | 13 | TRBV30 | NA | NA | TGTGCCTGGAACCTCAACTGGGACATGTCAGCTTTCTTT | CAWNLNWDMSAFF
TRBJ1-4 | 15 | TRBV5-1 | NA | NA | TGCGCCAGCAGCTTGGTGGCAGGGGCCAATGAAAAACTGTTTTTT | CASSLVAGANEKLFF
TRBJ2-7 | 13 | TRBV7-9 | NA | NA | TGTGCCAGCAGCCTGGAGGCCCCCTACGAGCAGTACTTC | CASSLEAPYEQYF
TRBJ2-7 | 14 | TRBV11-1 | NA | NA | TGTGCCAGCAGCAGTACAGGTCCTTCCTACGAGCAGTACTTC | CASSSTGPSYEQYF
TRBJ1-3 | 16 | TRBV7-9 | NA | few | TGTGCCAGCAGCTTAGAGGCGGTGAACTCTGGAAACACCATATATTTT | CASSLEAVNSGNTIYF
TRBJ2-5 | 13 | TRBV9 | NA | NA | TGTGCCAGCAACCGGGTGGCCGGGGAGACCCAGTACTTC | CASNRVAGETQYF
TRBJ2-2 | 12 | TRBV11-2 | NA | NA | TGTGCCAGCAGCTTACGCCCTAGGGAGCTGTTTTTT | CASSLRPRELFF
TRBJ2-2 | 12 | TRBV19 | NA | NA | TGTGCCAGTCGCACCCCGGGAAGGGAGCTGTTTTTT | CASRTPGRELFF
TRBJ1-6 | 14 | TRBV2 | TRBD1 | few | TGTGCCAGCAGGCCGGGACAGCAGAATTCACCCCTCCACTTT | CASRPGQQNSPLHF